A single sample is the source of the 6 T cell receptor beta chains below, sequenced in a study of T cell clonality in common variable immunodeficiency. Profiled with immunoSEQ multiplex PCR; TCRdb holds only in-frame clones, not every one. The repertoire has about 45,000 clones, none seen only once; the ten largest take around 9.3%. Source material: peripheral blood mononuclear cells. The receptors were sampled from a person aged 18 to 75 in good health.

This clone showed up many times. The CDR3 extends 3 residues past the end of the read, so its final part is completed from the germline J gene. The chain joins TRBV6-1 to TRBJ2-5; the match to TRBD2 covers 8 bases. J lost 5 bases, V lost 4 bases, and 6 bases had no gene match. Per germline, CDR1 MNHNS and CDR2 SASEGT. The CDR3 totals 14 residues. CDR3 bases read: TGTGCCAGCAGTGCCCGACTAGCGCACGAGACC. It specifies CASSARLAHET. The full CDR3 reads CASSARLAHETQYF.

This clone has at least ten counts. CDR3 DNA (partial): TGCGCCAGCCCACCGGACAGGGAGTCCTACGAG. It codes for CASPPDRESYE. The full-length CDR3 reads as CASPPDRESYEQYF. The chain has TRBV10-1 and TRBJ2-7; TRBD1 aligns across 8 bases. The read finishes 3 residues shy of the CDR3 end, and the germline J gene is used to complete it. CDR3 length: 14 amino acids. Germline-derived CDR1 and CDR2 are WNHNN and SYGVQD (reference sequence). V was clipped by 8 bases and J by 1 base; unmatched bases: 7.

This clone was observed many times. The observed sequence ends 3 residues before the CDR3 terminus, with the missing tail filled in from the germline J gene. This chain links TRBV18 with TRBJ1-6; unclear D gene. The CDR3 is 12 residues long. Trimming stripped 3 bases from V and 9 bases from J, with 6 bases between. Germline V gene sequence: CDR1 KGHSH, CDR2 LQKENI. The CDR3: CASSPAGSPLHF. The CDR3 DNA, read in part, is TGTGCCAGCTCACCGGCAGGTTCACCC.

This clone was counted ten times or more. The read comes to an end 3 residues before the CDR3 does, leaving the germline J gene to fill in the end. The chain couples TRBV7-2 to TRBJ1-2, with 8 bases fitting TRBD1. Germline CDR1 and CDR2: SGHTA and FQGNSA. The J segment lost 4 bases and the V segment lost 8 bases, leaving 12 bases of the junction unmatched. This CDR3 contains 15 residues. CDR3 region: CASGDRGVFGYGYTF. The CDR3 bases that were read are TGTGCCAGCGGCGACAGGGGTGTATTCGGCTATGGC.

This clone was recorded a few times. The read ends 3 residues early relative to the CDR3; the germline J gene fills the gap. The V gene is TRBV19, the J gene TRBJ2-1; 7 positions agree with TRBD1. With V trimmed by 3 bases and J by 3 bases, 8 bases remained unmatched. CDR1 and CDR2 (germline): LNHDA, SQIVND (reference sequence). The CDR3 covers 16 residues. The DNA read from the CDR3 is TGTGCCAGTAGTATTCGGGGCAGGGGGAACTACAATGAG. Amino acids: CASSIRGRGNYNE. The whole CDR3 protein is CASSIRGRGNYNEQFF.

This clone was counted a few times. Germline and junction disagree at one end, which may indicate a read error. The read terminates 3 residues before the CDR3 end, so the remaining end is supplied by the germline J gene. V is TRBV11-2 and J is TRBJ1-2, with 7 bases that match TRBD1. In germline, CDR1 is SGHAT, CDR2 FQNNGV. This CDR3 is 13 amino acids long. CDR3 protein: CASSLDRVDGYTF. CDR3 bases read: TGTGCCAGCAGCCTAGACAGGGTGGATGGC.